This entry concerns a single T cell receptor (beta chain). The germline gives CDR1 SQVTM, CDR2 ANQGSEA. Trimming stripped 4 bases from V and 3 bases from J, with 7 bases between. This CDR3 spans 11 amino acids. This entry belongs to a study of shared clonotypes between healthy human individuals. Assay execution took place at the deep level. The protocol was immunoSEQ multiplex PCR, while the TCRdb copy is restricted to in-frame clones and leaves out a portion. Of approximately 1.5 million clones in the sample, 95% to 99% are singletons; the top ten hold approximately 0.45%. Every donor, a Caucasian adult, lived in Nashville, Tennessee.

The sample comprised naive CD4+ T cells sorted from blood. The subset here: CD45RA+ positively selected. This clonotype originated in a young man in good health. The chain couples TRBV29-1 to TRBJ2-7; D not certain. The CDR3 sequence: CSVGLNYEQYF. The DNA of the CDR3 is TGCAGCGTTGGTCTAAACTACGAGCAGTACTTC.